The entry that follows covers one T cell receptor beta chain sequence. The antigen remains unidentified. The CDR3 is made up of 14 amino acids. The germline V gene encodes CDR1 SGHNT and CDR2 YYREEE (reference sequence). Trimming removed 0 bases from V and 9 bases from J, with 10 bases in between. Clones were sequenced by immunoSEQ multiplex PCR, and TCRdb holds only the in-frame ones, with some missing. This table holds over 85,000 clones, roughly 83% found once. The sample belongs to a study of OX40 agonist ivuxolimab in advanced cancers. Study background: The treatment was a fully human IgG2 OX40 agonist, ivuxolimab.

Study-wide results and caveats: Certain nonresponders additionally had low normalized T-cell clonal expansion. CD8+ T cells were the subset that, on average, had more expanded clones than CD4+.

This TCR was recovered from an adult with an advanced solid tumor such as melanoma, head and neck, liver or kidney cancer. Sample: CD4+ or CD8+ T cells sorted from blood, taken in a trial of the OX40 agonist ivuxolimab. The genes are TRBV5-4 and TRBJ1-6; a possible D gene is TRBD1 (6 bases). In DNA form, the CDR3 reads TGTGCCAGCAGCTTGGGCCAGGGGAGTTCACCCCTCCACTTT. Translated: CASSLGQGSSPLHF.